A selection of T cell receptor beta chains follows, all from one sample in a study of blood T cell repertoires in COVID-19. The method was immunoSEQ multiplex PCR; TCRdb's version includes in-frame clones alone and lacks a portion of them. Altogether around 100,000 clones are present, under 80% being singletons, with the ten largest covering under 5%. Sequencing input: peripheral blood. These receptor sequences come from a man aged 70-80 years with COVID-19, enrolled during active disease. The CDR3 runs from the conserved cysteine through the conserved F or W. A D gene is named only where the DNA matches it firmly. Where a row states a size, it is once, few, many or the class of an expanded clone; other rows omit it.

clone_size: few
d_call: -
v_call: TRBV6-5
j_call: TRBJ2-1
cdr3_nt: TGTGCCAGCAGTTACAGGTTAGCGGAGTACAATGAGCAGTTCTTC
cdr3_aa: CASSYRLAEYNEQFF

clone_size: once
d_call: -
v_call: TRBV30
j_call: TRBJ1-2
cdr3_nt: TGTGCCTGGGACCGGGAGGGCGTCTATGGCTACACCTTC
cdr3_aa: CAWDREGVYGYTF

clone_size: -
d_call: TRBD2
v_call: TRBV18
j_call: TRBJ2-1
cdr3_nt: TGTGCCAGCTCGTCCATGACTAGCGGGGGGCCTCGGTTCGATGAGCAGTTCTTC
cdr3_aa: CASSSMTSGGPRFDEQFF

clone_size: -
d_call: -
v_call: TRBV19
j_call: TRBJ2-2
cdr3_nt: TGTGCCAGTACCCCTCGGGACACCGGGGAGCTGTTTTTT
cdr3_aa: CASTPRDTGELFF

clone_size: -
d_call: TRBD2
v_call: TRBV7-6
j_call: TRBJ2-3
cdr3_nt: TGTGCCAGCAGCTTAGACTTGGCGGGAGAGGGAGATACGCAGTATTTT
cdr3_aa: CASSLDLAGEGDTQYF

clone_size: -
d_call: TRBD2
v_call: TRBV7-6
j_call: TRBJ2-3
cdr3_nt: TGTGCCAGCAGCTTAGGAGGGCGGACTAGCGCGATCACAGATACGCAGTATTTT
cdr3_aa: CASSLGGRTSAITDTQYF

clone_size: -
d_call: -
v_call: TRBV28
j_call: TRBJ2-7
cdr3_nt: TGTGCCAGCAGTTTATCCCCGGGAGCCGGGGAGCAGTACTTC
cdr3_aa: CASSLSPGAGEQYF

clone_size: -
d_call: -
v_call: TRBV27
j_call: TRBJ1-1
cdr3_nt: TGTGCCAGCAGTCTAACACGGGGCACTGAAGCTTTCTTT
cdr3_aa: CASSLTRGTEAFF

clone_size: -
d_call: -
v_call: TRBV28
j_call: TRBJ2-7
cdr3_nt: TGTGCCAGCAGTTTCCCTAGTAGAAACGAGCAGTACTTC
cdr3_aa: CASSFPSRNEQYF

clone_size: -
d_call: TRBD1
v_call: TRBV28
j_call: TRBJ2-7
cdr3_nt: TGTGCCAGCAGTCCACCCGGGACAGGGAGGGTCGACGAGCAGTACTTC
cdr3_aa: CASSPPGTGRVDEQYF

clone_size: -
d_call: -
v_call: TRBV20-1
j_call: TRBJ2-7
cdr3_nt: TGCAGTGCTATCGGACATGACGAGCAGTACTTC
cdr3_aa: CSAIGHDEQYF

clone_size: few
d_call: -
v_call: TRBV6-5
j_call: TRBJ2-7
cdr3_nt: TGTGCCAGCAGTTACTCGATGAGCCAGACAGCCTACGAGCAGTACTTC
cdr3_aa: CASSYSMSQTAYEQYF

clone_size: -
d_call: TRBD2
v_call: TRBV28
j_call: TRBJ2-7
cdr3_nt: TGTGCCAGCAGTTTAGTGGGCCTAGCGGGCTACGAGCAGTACTTC
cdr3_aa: CASSLVGLAGYEQYF

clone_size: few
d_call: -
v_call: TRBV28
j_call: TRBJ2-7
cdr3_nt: TGTGCCAGCAGTTTGGATATACCCTCATTTTTTTCAGGGGATAATTACGAGCAGTACTTC
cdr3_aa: CASSLDIPSFFSGDNYEQYF

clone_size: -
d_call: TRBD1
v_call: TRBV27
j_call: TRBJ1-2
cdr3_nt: TGTGCCAGCAGTTTATTTAAGGGGGGACAGTTCGGTGGCTACACCTTC
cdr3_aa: CASSLFKGGQFGGYTF

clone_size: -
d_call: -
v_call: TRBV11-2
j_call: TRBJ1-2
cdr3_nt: TGTGCCAGCAGCTTAGACCTCGGTTCGGGTGGCTACACCTTC
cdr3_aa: CASSLDLGSGGYTF

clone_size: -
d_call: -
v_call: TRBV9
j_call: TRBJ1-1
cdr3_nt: TGTGCCAGCAGCCCTACAGAATACACTGAAGCTTTCTTT
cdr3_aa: CASSPTEYTEAFF

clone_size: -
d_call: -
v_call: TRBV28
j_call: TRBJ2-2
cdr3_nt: TGTGCCAGCCGAGATGCCGGGGAGCTGTTTTTT
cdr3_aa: CASRDAGELFF

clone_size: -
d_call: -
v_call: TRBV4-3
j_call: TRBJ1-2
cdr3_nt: TGCGCCAGCAGCCAAGAAGCGGTCCTGTATGGCTACACCTTC
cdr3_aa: CASSQEAVLYGYTF

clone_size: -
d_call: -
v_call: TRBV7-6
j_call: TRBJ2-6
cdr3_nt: TGTGCCAGCAGTTCTCTCCTCTCTGGGGCCAACGTCCTGACTTTC
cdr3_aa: CASSSLLSGANVLTF

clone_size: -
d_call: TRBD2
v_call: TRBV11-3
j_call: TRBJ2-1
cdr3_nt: TGTGCCAGCAGCCGAGCGGGAGACTACAATGAGCAGTTCTTC
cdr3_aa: CASSRAGDYNEQFF

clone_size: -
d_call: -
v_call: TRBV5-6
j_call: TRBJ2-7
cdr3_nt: TGTGCCAGCAGCCTAGACGCTTCCTACGAGCAGTACTTC
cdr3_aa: CASSLDASYEQYF

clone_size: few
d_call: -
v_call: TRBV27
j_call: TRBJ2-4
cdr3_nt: TGTGCCAGTCGTGTTACGGGAATGGCGGACATTCAGTACTTC
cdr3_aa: CASRVTGMADIQYF

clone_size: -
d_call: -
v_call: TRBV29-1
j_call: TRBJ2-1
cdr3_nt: TGCAGCGTTGATCAGTTCTTCAATGAGCAGTTCTTC
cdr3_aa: CSVDQFFNEQFF

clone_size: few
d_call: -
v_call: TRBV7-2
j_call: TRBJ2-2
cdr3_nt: TGTGCCAGCAGCTTCATCCCCGGATCCCCGCCGGGGACCGGGGAGCTGTTTTTT
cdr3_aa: CASSFIPGSPPGTGELFF

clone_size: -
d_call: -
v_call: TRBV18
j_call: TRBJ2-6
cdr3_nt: TGTGCCAGCTCACTCCGGAACAGGGATTCTGGGGCCAACGTCCTGACTTTC
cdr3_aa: CASSLRNRDSGANVLTF

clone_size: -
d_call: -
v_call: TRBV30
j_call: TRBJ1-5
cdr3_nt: TGTGCCTGGAGTCGTTTCGGACAGATAAATCAGCCCCAGCATTTT
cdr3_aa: CAWSRFGQINQPQHF

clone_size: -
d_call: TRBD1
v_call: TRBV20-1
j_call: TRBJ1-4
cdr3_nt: TGCAGTGCTAGTGAGACAGGGGTGGCCGAAAAACTGTTTTTT
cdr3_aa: CSASETGVAEKLFF

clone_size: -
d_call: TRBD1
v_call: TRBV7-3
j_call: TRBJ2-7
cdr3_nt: TGTGCCAGCAGCTTAAACCCCGCCGGGACAGGGAACTACGAGCAGTACTTC
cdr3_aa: CASSLNPAGTGNYEQYF

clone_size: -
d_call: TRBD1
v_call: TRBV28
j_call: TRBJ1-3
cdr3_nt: TGTGCCAGCAGTTTGACAGGGACACCTGGAAACACCATATATTTT
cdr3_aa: CASSLTGTPGNTIYF

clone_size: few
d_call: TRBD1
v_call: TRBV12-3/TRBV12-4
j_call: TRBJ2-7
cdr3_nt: TGTGCCAGCAGCCTGGGACAGGGTTACGAGCAGTACTTC
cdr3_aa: CASSLGQGYEQYF

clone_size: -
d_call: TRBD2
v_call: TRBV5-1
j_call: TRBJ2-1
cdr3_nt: TGCGCCAGCAGCTCTGTAACTAGCGGGAGGGCCGTTGAGCAGTTCTTC
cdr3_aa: CASSSVTSGRAVEQFF

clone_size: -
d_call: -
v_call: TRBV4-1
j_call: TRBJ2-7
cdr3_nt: TGCGCCAGCAGCCCTCGTAATAGCTACGAGCAGTACTTC
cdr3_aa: CASSPRNSYEQYF

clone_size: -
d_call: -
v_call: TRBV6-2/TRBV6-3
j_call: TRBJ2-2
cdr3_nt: TGTGCCAGCAGCCAGCGGCTTGAGCTGTTTTTT
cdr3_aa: CASSQRLELFF

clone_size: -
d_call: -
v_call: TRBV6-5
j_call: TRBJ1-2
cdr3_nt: TGTGCCAGCACCCCCGGCGGGGCCGGGGACTATGGCTACACCTTC
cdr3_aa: CASTPGGAGDYGYTF

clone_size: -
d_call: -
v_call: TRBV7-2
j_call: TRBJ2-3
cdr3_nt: TGTGCCAGCACCAGCGGCCCCAGCACAGATACGCAGTATTTT
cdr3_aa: CASTSGPSTDTQYF

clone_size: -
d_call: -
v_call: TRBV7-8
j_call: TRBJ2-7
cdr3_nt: TGTGCCAGCAGCTTTTCCCCCAGTTACGAGCAGTACTTC
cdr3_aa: CASSFSPSYEQYF

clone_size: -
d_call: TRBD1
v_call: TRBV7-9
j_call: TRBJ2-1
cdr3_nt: TGTGCCATCTCGGACAGGGGGCGGGAGGGAGATGAGCAGTTCTTC
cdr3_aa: CAISDRGREGDEQFF

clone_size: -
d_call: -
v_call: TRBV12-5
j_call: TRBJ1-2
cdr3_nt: TGTGCTAGTGGTTCCCCCCCCGGCTATGGCTACACCTTC
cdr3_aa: CASGSPPGYGYTF

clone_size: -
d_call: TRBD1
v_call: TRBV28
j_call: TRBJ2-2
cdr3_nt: TGTGCCACCCTGACAGGGAATGTGCCCGGGGAGCTGTTTTTT
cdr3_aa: CATLTGNVPGELFF

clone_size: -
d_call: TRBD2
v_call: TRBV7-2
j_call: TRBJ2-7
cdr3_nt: TGTGCCAGCAGCCCCGCGGGAGGGTATGAGCAGTACTTC
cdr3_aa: CASSPAGGYEQYF

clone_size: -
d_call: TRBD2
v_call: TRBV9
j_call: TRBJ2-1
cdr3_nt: TGTGCCAGCAGCGTAGACCCTAGCGGGAACTACAATGAGCAGTTCTTC
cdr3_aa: CASSVDPSGNYNEQFF

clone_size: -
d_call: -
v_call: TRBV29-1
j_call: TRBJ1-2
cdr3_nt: TGCAGCGTTGAACCTGACACCCGATCTAACTATGGCTACACCTTC
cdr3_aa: CSVEPDTRSNYGYTF

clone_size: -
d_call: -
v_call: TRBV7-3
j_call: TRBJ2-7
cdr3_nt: TGTGCCAGCAGCCCCGACAGGTATGCTTACGAGCAGTACTTC
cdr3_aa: CASSPDRYAYEQYF

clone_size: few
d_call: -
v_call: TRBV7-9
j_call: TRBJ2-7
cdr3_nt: TGTGCCAGCAGCCCCACAGGGACCTCCTACGAGCAGTACTTC
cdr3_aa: CASSPTGTSYEQYF

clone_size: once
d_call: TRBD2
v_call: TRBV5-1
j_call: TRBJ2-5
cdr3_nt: TGCGCCAGCAGCCCGGGGACTAGCGGGGGGCAAGAGACCCAGTACTTC
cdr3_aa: CASSPGTSGGQETQYF

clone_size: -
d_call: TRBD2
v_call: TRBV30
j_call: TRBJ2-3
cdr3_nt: TGTGCCTGTTCGACTAGCGGGAGGATCGGAGATACGCAGTATTTT
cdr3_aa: CACSTSGRIGDTQYF

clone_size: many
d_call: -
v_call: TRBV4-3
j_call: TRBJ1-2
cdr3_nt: TGCGCCAGCAGCCAAGATCCGGGTGTCAACTATGGCTACACCTTC
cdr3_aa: CASSQDPGVNYGYTF

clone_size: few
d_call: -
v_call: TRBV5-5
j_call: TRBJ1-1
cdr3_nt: TGTGCCAGCAGCCTTCAGGGGAGGAACACTGAAGCTTTCTTT
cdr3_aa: CASSLQGRNTEAFF

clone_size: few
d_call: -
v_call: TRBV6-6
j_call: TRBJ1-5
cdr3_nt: TGTGCCAGCAGTCCCGGAGGGGCGGGACCAAGCAATCAGCCCCAGCATTTT
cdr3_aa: CASSPGGAGPSNQPQHF

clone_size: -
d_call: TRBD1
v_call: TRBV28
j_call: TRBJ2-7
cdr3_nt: TGTGCCAGCAGCCCTGGGACAGAATACGAGCAGTACTTC
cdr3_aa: CASSPGTEYEQYF

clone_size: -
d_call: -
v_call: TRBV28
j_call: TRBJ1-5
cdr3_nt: TGTGCCAGCGGAGGGAATCAGCCCCAGCATTTT
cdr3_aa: CASGGNQPQHF

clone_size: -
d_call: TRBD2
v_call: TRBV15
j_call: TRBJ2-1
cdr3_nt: TGTGCCACCAGCAGAGATCAATCGGGTCGCCTAGCGGCCTACAATGAGCAGTTCTTC
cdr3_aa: CATSRDQSGRLAAYNEQFF

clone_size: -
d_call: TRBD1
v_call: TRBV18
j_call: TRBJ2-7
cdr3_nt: TGTGCCAGCTCACGTAACACAGGGGACGGCTACGAGCAGTACTTC
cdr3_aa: CASSRNTGDGYEQYF

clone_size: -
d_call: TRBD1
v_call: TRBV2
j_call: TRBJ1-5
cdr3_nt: TGTGCCAGCAGACTTCAGGGGGCTGCTCAGCCCCAGCATTTT
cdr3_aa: CASRLQGAAQPQHF

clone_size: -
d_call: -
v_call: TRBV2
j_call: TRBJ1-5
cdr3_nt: TGTGCCAGCTGGTGGTCAGGGCGCAGTGGGGGCAATCAGCCCCAGCATTTT
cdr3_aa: CASWWSGRSGGNQPQHF